The next 19 T cell receptor beta chains were all read from a single sample in a study of identifying expanded T cells in peripheral blood (dated by TCRdb to between 2017 and 2020). The library came from the immunoSEQ multiplex PCR assay. In TCRdb, the immuneACCESS table is reduced to in-frame sequences with V and J assigned. These tables do not hold every clone; where another copy was compared, an unresolved V gene accounts for under half, and the others remain unexplained. Within this sample are 100,000 to 150,000 clones, with around 84% of them counted one time only. Roughly 3.3% of the sample belongs to the ten largest clones. Sequencing was performed on blood. The receptors stem from a person aged 18 to 75 in good health.

This clone was recorded only once. This rearrangement joins TRBV7-9 to TRBJ1-2, with 8 bases that match TRBD1. The ends lost 4 bases at V and 7 bases at J; junction bases unmatched: 11. The CDR3 is made up of 15 amino acids. Germline assignment: CDR1 SEHNR and CDR2 FQNEAQ (reference sequence). The CDR3 DNA reads as TGTGCCAGCAGCTCCAGAAATACAGGGGGAAGTGGCTACACCTTC. Translation: CASSSRNTGGSGYTF.

This chain uses TRBV10-2 with TRBJ2-7; tentative D call: TRBD2 (6 bases). This CDR3 comprises 12 residues. Trimming stripped 6 bases from V and 5 bases from J, with 11 bases between. Per germline, CDR1 WSHSY and CDR2 SAAADI. In nucleotides, the CDR3 is TGCGCCAGCAGCTGGGCGGGGAACGAGCAGTACTTC. Its protein is CASSWAGNEQYF.

This clone was seen only a few times. This chain joins TRBV7-2 and TRBJ1-4; no reliable D call. Trimming stripped 5 bases from V and 5 bases from J, with 21 bases between. Germline values: CDR1 SGHTA, CDR2 FQGNSA. This CDR3 is built from 17 residues. The chain's CDR3 is CASSRRHPFGTNEKLFF. The CDR3 nucleotides are TGTGCCAGCAGCCGCAGACACCCCTTCGGAACGAATGAAAAACTGTTTTTT.

The gene calls are TRBV9 and TRBJ1-3, with D perhaps TRBD1 (6 bases). Trimming removed 1 base at V and 2 bases at J, with 16 bases between. This CDR3 has 17 amino acids. Germline lookup yields CDR1 SGDLS and CDR2 YYNGEE. CDR3 residues: CASSVRSLTGPGNTIYF. The CDR3 DNA sequence: TGTGCCAGCAGCGTACGGTCCTTAACAGGGCCTGGAAACACCATATATTTT.

The rearrangement links TRBV5-4 to TRBJ2-1; D is undetermined. The V end was cut by 1 base, the J end by 0 bases, with 8 bases between. CDR1 is SGHNT and CDR2 is YYREEE in the germline V gene (reference sequence). This CDR3 contains 15 residues. The CDR3 sequence is CASSLRPSSYNEQFF. The CDR3 DNA reads as TGTGCCAGCAGCTTGCGACCCAGCTCCTACAATGAGCAGTTCTTC.

This clone was seen a single time. The chain carries TRBV5-6 and TRBJ2-6; no clear D. The CDR3 extends over 16 amino acids. Trimming shortened V by 1 base and J by 2 bases, and 10 bases separated the two germline ends. Germline V gene lookup returns CDR1 SGHDT and CDR2 YYEEEE. The CDR3 coding sequence is TGTGCCAGCAGCTTGCCTGGGTTCACTGGGGCCAACGTCCTGACTTTC. Protein sequence: CASSLPGFTGANVLTF.

The J gene is TRBJ2-1, the V gene TRBV6-5, with D tentatively TRBD1 or TRBD2 (7 bases each). CDR3 size: 14 residues. Germline V gives CDR1 MNHEY, CDR2 SVGAGI. Deletions cut 5 bases from V and 7 bases from J, with 15 bases between. CDR3: CASSPIRGGNEQFF. The CDR3 DNA is TGTGCCAGCAGTCCCATCAGGGGGGGGAATGAGCAGTTCTTC.

The V gene is TRBV5-1, the J gene TRBJ1-5; D not resolved. Germline CDR1 and CDR2: SGHRS and YFSETQ. V was pared by 4 bases and J by 8 bases, with 13 bases between. There are 13 residues in the CDR3. The CDR3 coding sequence is TGCGCCAGCAGCGCCGACTGGGCTGAGCCCCAGCATTTT. Protein: CASSADWAEPQHF. Drawing the rest from reference TRBV5-1 and TRBJ1-5, the complete variable domain is KAGVTQTPRYLIKTRGQQVTLSCSPISGHRSVSWYQQTPGQGLQFLFEYFSETQRNKGNFPGRFSGRQFSNSRSEMNVSTLELGDSALYLCASSADWAEPQHFGDGTRLSIL.

Written as DNA, the CDR3 is TGTGCCAGCAGGCCTAGCAGGGGGTCTCTGGAAAAACTGTTTTTT. Encoded protein: CASRPSRGSLEKLFF. The V gene is TRBV7-9, the J gene TRBJ1-4; 7 bases map to TRBD1. J was trimmed by 8 bases and V by 6 bases; bases with no gene match: 12. This CDR3 has 15 residues. From germline, CDR1 is SEHNR and CDR2 FQNEAQ (reference sequence).

The chain combines TRBV30 with TRBJ1-6, with TRBD1 as a possible D gene (5 bases). The CDR3 length is 14 residues. V was trimmed by 0 bases and J by 9 bases, leaving 12 bases between them. Looked up from germline, CDR1 is GTSNPN and CDR2 is SVGIG (reference sequence). The CDR3 DNA follows: TGTGCCTGGAGTGTGGGGAGGGGAGGTTCACCCCTCCACTTT. Translated, it gives CAWSVGRGGSPLHF.

V is TRBV6-1 and J is TRBJ2-2; 8 bases fit TRBD1. Germline-derived CDR1 and CDR2 are MNHNS and SASEGT. V lost 8 bases, J lost 5 bases, and 10 bases stayed unmatched. The CDR3 is 15 residues long. The CDR3 DNA reads TGTGCCAGCTGGGGAAGGGGACAGGTTACCGGGGAGCTGTTTTTT. Its protein is CASWGRGQVTGELFF.

V gene TRBV5-1 combines with J gene TRBJ1-6; D not certain. The CDR3 extends over 15 amino acids. CDR1 is SGHRS, CDR2 YFSETQ, per germline. Trimming removed 1 base at V and 4 bases at J, with 9 bases between. CDR3 sequence (DNA): TGCGCCAGCAGCTTGTCCCCGGCATATAATTCACCCCTCCACTTT. Encoded protein: CASSLSPAYNSPLHF.

A single count supports this clone. The chain employs TRBV7-9 and TRBJ1-1, with 12 bases lining up with TRBD1. Per germline, CDR1 SEHNR and CDR2 FQNEAQ (reference sequence). The junction had 7 bases not matched to a gene; V was cut back by 4 bases and J by 1 base. This CDR3 spans 17 amino acids. The DNA of the CDR3 is TGTGCCAGCAGCTATAGGGCGGGACAGGGGGCGAACACTGAAGCTTTCTTT. Amino acid sequence: CASSYRAGQGANTEAFF.

This clone was detected a few times. Written as DNA, the CDR3 is TGCAGCGTTGTTTGGTCGAGCCCTCCGGCTTTCTTT. Translated, it gives CSVVWSSPPAFF. The J gene is TRBJ1-1, the V gene TRBV29-1; D call uncertain. Trimming stripped 4 bases from V and 11 bases from J, with 17 bases between. Per germline, CDR1 SQVTM and CDR2 ANQGSEA. This CDR3 has 12 amino acids.

The V call is TRBV25-1, the J call TRBJ1-2; D not resolved. Germline CDR1 MGHDK, CDR2 SYGVNS. V lost 3 bases and J 8 bases, leaving 13 bases between the germline ends. The CDR3 extends over 13 amino acids. In DNA form, the CDR3 reads TGTGCCAGCAGTGACCGCACACTGGGGGGCTACACCTTC. Amino acids: CASSDRTLGGYTF.

The chain has TRBV29-1 and TRBJ1-1; 10 nucleotides match TRBD1. The CDR3 runs to 16 residues. From germline, CDR1 is SQVTM and CDR2 ANQGSEA. CDR3 region: CSVVDRGGFKGTEAFF. The DNA for the CDR3 is TGCAGTGTGGTGGACAGGGGGGGATTCAAGGGCACTGAAGCTTTCTTT.

The V and J genes are TRBV19 and TRBJ1-6; D is uncertain. The CDR3 has 12 amino acids. V was cut by 10 bases and J by 9 bases, with 13 bases left in between. Germline values: CDR1 LNHDA, CDR2 SQIVND (reference sequence). CDR3 sequence: CATGRIGSPLHF. The CDR3 coding sequence is TGTGCCACCGGACGGATCGGTTCACCCCTCCACTTT.

CDR3: CASSLGVGSPLHF. The CDR3 DNA reads TGTGCCAGCAGCTTGGGGGTAGGGTCACCCCTCCACTTT. V and J are TRBV7-2 and TRBJ1-6, with D possibly TRBD1 on 5 matching bases. Germline CDR1 and CDR2: SGHTA and FQGNSA. The CDR3 is made up of 13 amino acids. V shed 3 bases and J shed 10 bases, with 10 bases lying between them. Based on the CDR3 plus reference TRBV7-2 and TRBJ1-6, the full variable domain is GAGVSQSPSNKVTEKGKDVELRCDPISGHTALYWYRQSLGQGLEFLIYFQGNSAPDKSGLPSDRFSAERTGGSVSTLTIQRTQQEDSAVYLCASSLGVGSPLHFGNGTRLTVT.

J is TRBJ1-2 and V is TRBV4-3, with D possibly matching TRBD1 (5 bases). This CDR3 spans 19 amino acids. V lost 2 bases to trimming and J lost 5 bases, with 27 bases between them. Germline loops: CDR1 LGHNA, CDR2 YSLEER. The chain's CDR3 is CASSQNPQGGGALQYGYTF. The CDR3, as DNA: TGCGCCAGCAGCCAAAACCCCCAAGGTGGAGGGGCGTTACAATATGGCTACACCTTC.